What follows are 8 T cell receptor beta chains derived from one specimen sequenced in a study of cytomegalovirus exposure and HLA in healthy donors. The protocol was immunoSEQ multiplex PCR, while the TCRdb copy is restricted to in-frame clones and leaves out a portion. The sample carries more than 95,000 clones, about 87% recorded once. The sample comprised PBMCs. The receptors here all came from a woman aged 18-35 years in good health and CMV-seronegative.

This clone came up once. The V and J genes are TRBV7-9 and TRBJ2-5; TRBD2 aligns across 9 bases. In germline, CDR1 is SEHNR, CDR2 FQNEAQ (reference sequence). The ends lost 5 bases at V and 5 bases at J; junction bases unmatched: 9. This CDR3 contains 15 residues. CDR3 region: CASSQRLAGVETQYF. CDR3 nucleotide sequence: TGTGCCAGCAGCCAGCGATTAGCGGGAGTGGAGACCCAGTACTTC.

The chain joins TRBV6-5 to TRBJ2-5; TRBD1 matches 7 bases. Germline V gives CDR1 MNHEY, CDR2 SVGAGI. The J segment lost 1 base and the V segment lost 9 bases, leaving 8 bases of the junction unmatched. This CDR3 comprises 14 residues. The CDR3 sequence is CASRRQGGQETQYF. The DNA for the CDR3 is TGTGCCAGTCGAAGACAGGGCGGCCAAGAGACCCAGTACTTC.

The rearrangement joins TRBV15 to TRBJ1-5, with a tentative D call TRBD1 (5 bases). Germline values: CDR1 LNHNV, CDR2 YYDKDF (reference sequence). This CDR3 has 17 residues. V was trimmed by 1 base and J by 0 bases, leaving 13 bases between them. CDR3 region: CATSRGQPRNSNQPQHF. The DNA of the CDR3 is TGTGCCACCAGCAGAGGACAGCCAAGGAATAGCAATCAGCCCCAGCATTTT.

The gene calls are TRBV12-1 and TRBJ1-2. TRBV12-1 is reported as a pseudogene. CDR3 length: 15 residues. The DNA of the CDR3 is TGTGCCAGCAGCTTTGCCCTCTCTGCGGGGCTTGGCTACACCTTC. Encoded protein: CASSFALSAGLGYTF.

The V and J genes are TRBV6-5 and TRBJ1-2; no clear D. CDR3 length equals 11 residues. The germline V gene has CDR1 MNHEY and CDR2 SVGAGI. V was trimmed by 8 bases and J by 4 bases, leaving 8 bases between them. Here the CDR3 reads CASPPLYGYTF. The CDR3 DNA is TGTGCCAGCCCCCCTCTCTATGGCTACACCTTC.

This chain uses TRBV5-1 with TRBJ1-2; 9 bases match TRBD1. V lost 6 bases, J lost 5 bases, and 8 bases stayed unmatched. The germline CDR1 and CDR2 sequences are SGHRS and YFSETQ. This CDR3 has 14 residues. CDR3 residues: CASKTSGTGYGYTF. DNA for the CDR3: TGCGCCAGCAAAACCTCCGGGACAGGGTATGGCTACACCTTC.

V usage is TRBV5-1 and J usage is TRBJ2-7; tentative D call: TRBD1 (5 bases). The V end lost 4 bases, the J end lost 4 bases, and 15 bases lay between the germline ends. Germline V gives CDR1 SGHRS, CDR2 YFSETQ. The CDR3 runs 14 residues. CDR3 region: CASSPGDRSYEQYF. CDR3 DNA: TGCGCCAGCAGCCCGGGTGACAGAAGTTACGAGCAGTACTTC. The variable domain in full, completed from reference TRBV5-1 and TRBJ2-7, reads KAGVTQTPRYLIKTRGQQVTLSCSPISGHRSVSWYQQTPGQGLQFLFEYFSETQRNKGNFPGRFSGRQFSNSRSEMNVSTLELGDSALYLCASSPGDRSYEQYFGPGTRLTVT.

This sequence joins TRBV29-1 and TRBJ2-1; D perhaps matches TRBD1 (6 bases). The CDR3 contains 15 residues. Trimming pared 3 bases from V and 2 bases from J, leaving 14 bases between. Germline V CDR1 and CDR2: SQVTM, ANQGSEA. CDR3 protein: CSVDFRDKTYNEQFF. The CDR3, as DNA: TGCAGCGTTGATTTCCGGGACAAAACCTACAATGAGCAGTTCTTC.